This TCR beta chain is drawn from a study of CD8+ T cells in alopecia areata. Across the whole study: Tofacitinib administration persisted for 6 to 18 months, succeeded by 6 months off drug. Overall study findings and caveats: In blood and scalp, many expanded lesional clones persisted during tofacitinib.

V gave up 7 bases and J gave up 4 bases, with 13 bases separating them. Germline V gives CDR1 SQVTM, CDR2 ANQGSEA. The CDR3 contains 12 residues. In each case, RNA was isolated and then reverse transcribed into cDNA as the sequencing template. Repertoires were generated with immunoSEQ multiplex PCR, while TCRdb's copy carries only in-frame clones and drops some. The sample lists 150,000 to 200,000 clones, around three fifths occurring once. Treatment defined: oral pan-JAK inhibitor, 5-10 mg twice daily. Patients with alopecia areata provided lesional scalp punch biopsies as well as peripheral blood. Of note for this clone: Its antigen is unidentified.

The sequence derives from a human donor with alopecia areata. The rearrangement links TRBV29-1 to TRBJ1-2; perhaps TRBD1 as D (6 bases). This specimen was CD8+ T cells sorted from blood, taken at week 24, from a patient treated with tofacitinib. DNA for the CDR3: TGCAGCGCCGCGGGGACAACCTATGGCTACACCTTC. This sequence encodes CSAAGTTYGYTF.